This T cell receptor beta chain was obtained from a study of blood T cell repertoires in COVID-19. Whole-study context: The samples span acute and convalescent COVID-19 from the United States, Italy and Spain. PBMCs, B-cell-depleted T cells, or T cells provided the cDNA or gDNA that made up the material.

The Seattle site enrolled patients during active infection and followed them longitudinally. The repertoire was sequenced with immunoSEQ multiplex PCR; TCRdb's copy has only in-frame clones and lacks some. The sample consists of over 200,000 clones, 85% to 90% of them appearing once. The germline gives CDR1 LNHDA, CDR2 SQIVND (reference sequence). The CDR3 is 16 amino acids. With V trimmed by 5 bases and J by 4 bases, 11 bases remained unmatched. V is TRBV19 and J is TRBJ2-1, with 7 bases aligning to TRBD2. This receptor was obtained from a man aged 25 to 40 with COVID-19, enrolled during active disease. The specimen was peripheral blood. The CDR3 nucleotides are TGTGCCAGTAGTTTCACCGGGACTACGCCTTACAATGAGCAGTTCTTC. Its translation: CASSFTGTTPYNEQFF.